This is a list of T cell receptor beta chains from one sample in a study of OX40 agonist ivuxolimab in advanced cancers. Data came from immunoSEQ multiplex PCR; TCRdb stores just in-frame clones and leaves some out. The sample carries tens of thousands of clones, roughly nine tenths recorded once. The sample was CD4+ or CD8+ T cells sorted from blood, taken in a trial of the OX40 agonist ivuxolimab. The receptors were sampled from an adult with an advanced solid tumor such as melanoma, head and neck, liver or kidney cancer. The CDR3 runs from the conserved cysteine through the conserved F or W. D genes are given only for firm matches. Rows may omit the clone size; those that give it use once, few, many or a size class.

d_call: TRBD2
v_call: TRBV28
j_call: TRBJ2-3
clone_size: NA
cdr3_aa: CASSTGLAGDSTDTQYF
cdr3_nt: TGTGCCAGCAGTACCGGACTAGCGGGGGATAGCACAGATACGCAGTATTTT

d_call: TRBD2
v_call: TRBV5-1
j_call: TRBJ2-2
clone_size: NA
cdr3_aa: CASSLREGGTGELFF
cdr3_nt: TGCGCCAGCAGCTTGCGGGAGGGAGGCACCGGGGAGCTGTTTTTT

d_call: NA
v_call: TRBV9
j_call: TRBJ1-3
clone_size: NA
cdr3_aa: CASSPRQGFSGNTIYF
cdr3_nt: TGTGCCAGCAGCCCTCGGCAGGGCTTCTCTGGAAACACCATATATTTT

d_call: NA
v_call: TRBV5-6
j_call: TRBJ2-2
clone_size: NA
cdr3_aa: CASSSVTGELFF
cdr3_nt: TGTGCCAGCAGCTCAGTAACCGGGGAGCTGTTTTTT

d_call: NA
v_call: TRBV6-6
j_call: TRBJ1-1
clone_size: NA
cdr3_aa: CASTRTDTEAFF
cdr3_nt: TGTGCCAGCACTCGGACGGACACTGAAGCTTTCTTT

d_call: NA
v_call: TRBV27
j_call: TRBJ1-2
clone_size: NA
cdr3_aa: CASSPRGWGGDYGYTF
cdr3_nt: TGTGCCAGCAGTCCTAGAGGGTGGGGTGGCGACTATGGCTACACCTTC

d_call: TRBD1
v_call: TRBV28
j_call: TRBJ1-3
clone_size: NA
cdr3_aa: CASIPIGTASGNTIYF
cdr3_nt: TGTGCCAGCATCCCGATCGGGACAGCCTCTGGAAACACCATATATTTT

d_call: NA
v_call: TRBV5-1
j_call: TRBJ2-1
clone_size: NA
cdr3_aa: CASSFVAASSYNEQFF
cdr3_nt: TGCGCCAGCAGCTTCGTAGCGGCTAGCTCCTACAATGAGCAGTTCTTC

d_call: NA
v_call: TRBV11-3
j_call: TRBJ1-5
clone_size: NA
cdr3_aa: CASSLSSNQPQHF
cdr3_nt: TGTGCCAGCAGCCTGTCAAGCAATCAGCCCCAGCATTTT

d_call: TRBD1
v_call: TRBV6-5
j_call: TRBJ1-5
clone_size: NA
cdr3_aa: CASRPDRVRPQHF
cdr3_nt: TGTGCCAGCCGACCGGACAGGGTAAGGCCCCAGCATTTT

d_call: NA
v_call: TRBV6-1
j_call: TRBJ1-2
clone_size: NA
cdr3_aa: CASSEAQGRYGYTF
cdr3_nt: TGTGCCAGCAGTGAAGCACAGGGAAGGTATGGCTACACCTTC

d_call: NA
v_call: TRBV5-1
j_call: TRBJ2-7
clone_size: NA
cdr3_aa: CASSLPRSGHEQYF
cdr3_nt: TGCGCCAGCAGCTTACCTCGATCAGGGCACGAGCAGTACTTC

d_call: NA
v_call: TRBV6-6
j_call: TRBJ1-5
clone_size: NA
cdr3_aa: CASSETGNQPQHF
cdr3_nt: TGTGCCAGCAGTGAGACGGGCAATCAGCCCCAGCATTTT

d_call: NA
v_call: TRBV5-1
j_call: TRBJ2-3
clone_size: NA
cdr3_aa: CASSLAASSTDTQYF
cdr3_nt: TGCGCCAGCAGCTTGGCGGCTTCTAGCACAGATACGCAGTATTTT

d_call: TRBD1
v_call: TRBV30
j_call: TRBJ1-2
clone_size: NA
cdr3_aa: CAINRDRGQYGYTF
cdr3_nt: TGTGCTATCAACCGAGACAGGGGGCAGTATGGCTACACCTTC

d_call: TRBD1
v_call: TRBV11-1
j_call: TRBJ2-1
clone_size: few
cdr3_aa: CASSLTGQGPYQRQFF
cdr3_nt: TGTGCCAGCAGCTTAACTGGACAGGGTCCGTACCAACGGCAGTTCTTC

d_call: NA
v_call: TRBV10-3
j_call: TRBJ2-2
clone_size: NA
cdr3_aa: CAISEGPGVAVNTGELFF
cdr3_nt: TGTGCCATCAGTGAGGGGCCCGGGGTAGCGGTGAACACCGGGGAGCTGTTTTTT

d_call: NA
v_call: TRBV5-4
j_call: TRBJ1-2
clone_size: NA
cdr3_aa: CASSLVGQGFEYGYTF
cdr3_nt: TGTGCCAGCAGCTTGGTCGGGCAGGGGTTCGAGTATGGCTACACCTTC

d_call: NA
v_call: TRBV9
j_call: TRBJ2-4
clone_size: NA
cdr3_aa: CASSVEGSPENIQYF
cdr3_nt: TGTGCCAGCAGCGTAGAGGGGAGCCCAGAGAACATTCAGTACTTC

d_call: TRBD2
v_call: TRBV7-3
j_call: TRBJ2-7
clone_size: NA
cdr3_aa: CASSLLAGNYEQYF
cdr3_nt: TGTGCCAGCAGCTTACTAGCGGGAAACTACGAGCAGTACTTC

d_call: NA
v_call: TRBV19
j_call: TRBJ2-6
clone_size: NA
cdr3_aa: CASKSGSGANVLTF
cdr3_nt: TGTGCCAGTAAATCTGGGTCTGGGGCCAACGTCCTGACTTTC

d_call: NA
v_call: TRBV5-1
j_call: TRBJ1-2
clone_size: NA
cdr3_aa: CASREDYGYTF
cdr3_nt: TGCGCCAGCAGAGAGGACTATGGCTACACCTTC

d_call: TRBD1
v_call: TRBV18
j_call: TRBJ2-6
clone_size: NA
cdr3_aa: CASSRTITGVSGANVLTF
cdr3_nt: TGTGCCAGCTCGCGCACCATCACAGGGGTCTCTGGGGCCAACGTCCTGACTTTC

d_call: NA
v_call: TRBV28
j_call: TRBJ2-3
clone_size: NA
cdr3_aa: CASSVPGTDKYF
cdr3_nt: TGTGCCAGCAGTGTCCCCGGGACCGATAAGTATTTT

d_call: NA
v_call: TRBV6-6
j_call: TRBJ1-2
clone_size: NA
cdr3_aa: CASSSTGGTYYGYTF
cdr3_nt: TGTGCCAGCAGCTCCACGGGGGGGACGTACTATGGCTACACCTTC

d_call: NA
v_call: TRBV6-1
j_call: TRBJ2-2
clone_size: NA
cdr3_aa: CASSRDPTGELFF
cdr3_nt: TGTGCCAGCTCCAGGGACCCCACCGGGGAGCTGTTTTTT

d_call: NA
v_call: TRBV2
j_call: TRBJ1-3
clone_size: NA
cdr3_aa: CASSEIGQVSHTIYF
cdr3_nt: TGTGCCAGCAGTGAAATAGGTCAGGTCAGCCACACCATATATTTT

d_call: NA
v_call: TRBV6-6
j_call: TRBJ2-3
clone_size: NA
cdr3_aa: CAGKVVLTDTQYF
cdr3_nt: TGTGCCGGGAAAGTAGTCCTCACAGATACGCAGTATTTT

d_call: TRBD1
v_call: TRBV5-1
j_call: TRBJ2-7
clone_size: NA
cdr3_aa: CASSTTGSSSYEQYF
cdr3_nt: TGCGCCAGCAGCACGACAGGGTCCAGCTCCTACGAGCAGTACTTC

d_call: NA
v_call: TRBV28
j_call: TRBJ1-5
clone_size: NA
cdr3_aa: CASREGGGSNQPQHF
cdr3_nt: TGTGCCAGCAGAGAGGGCGGGGGCAGTAATCAGCCCCAGCATTTT

d_call: NA
v_call: TRBV4-1
j_call: TRBJ2-7
clone_size: NA
cdr3_aa: CASSQGGGPYEQYF
cdr3_nt: TGCGCCAGCAGCCAAGGCGGCGGACCCTACGAGCAGTACTTC

d_call: TRBD2
v_call: TRBV10-2
j_call: TRBJ2-4
clone_size: once
cdr3_aa: CASSDAGVAKNIQYF
cdr3_nt: TGCGCCAGCAGTGATGCGGGAGTGGCCAAAAACATTCAGTACTTC

d_call: NA
v_call: TRBV7-9
j_call: TRBJ2-2
clone_size: NA
cdr3_aa: CASSLQVNTGELFF
cdr3_nt: TGTGCCAGCAGCTTACAGGTGAACACCGGGGAGCTGTTTTTT

d_call: TRBD2
v_call: TRBV10-1
j_call: TRBJ2-5
clone_size: NA
cdr3_aa: CASSGGLAGRETQYF
cdr3_nt: TGCGCCAGCAGTGGGGGACTAGCGGGGCGGGAGACCCAGTACTTC

d_call: NA
v_call: TRBV7-9
j_call: TRBJ2-2
clone_size: NA
cdr3_aa: CASSLRIGELFF
cdr3_nt: TGTGCCAGCAGCTTAAGGATCGGGGAGCTGTTTTTT

d_call: NA
v_call: TRBV6-1
j_call: TRBJ2-3
clone_size: NA
cdr3_aa: CASSPGQTSTDTQYF
cdr3_nt: TGTGCCAGCAGCCCCGGACAGACCTCCACAGATACGCAGTATTTT

d_call: NA
v_call: TRBV5-1
j_call: TRBJ1-2
clone_size: NA
cdr3_aa: CASSPDSPYYGYTF
cdr3_nt: TGCGCCAGCAGCCCGGACAGCCCCTACTATGGCTACACCTTC

d_call: NA
v_call: TRBV30
j_call: TRBJ2-7
clone_size: once
cdr3_aa: CAWSVTVSYEQYF
cdr3_nt: TGTGCCTGGAGTGTGACTGTCTCCTACGAGCAGTACTTC

d_call: NA
v_call: TRBV30
j_call: TRBJ2-4
clone_size: NA
cdr3_aa: CALRGPKNIQYF
cdr3_nt: TGTGCCCTCCGGGGCCCAAAAAACATTCAGTACTTC

d_call: TRBD1
v_call: TRBV5-1
j_call: TRBJ1-4
clone_size: NA
cdr3_aa: CASSIQGGNEKLFF
cdr3_nt: TGCGCCAGCAGTATTCAGGGGGGAAATGAAAAACTGTTTTTT

d_call: NA
v_call: TRBV6-5
j_call: TRBJ1-5
clone_size: NA
cdr3_aa: CASSTQEYSNQPQHF
cdr3_nt: TGTGCCAGCAGTACCCAGGAGTATAGCAATCAGCCCCAGCATTTT

d_call: TRBD2
v_call: TRBV7-9
j_call: TRBJ2-3
clone_size: NA
cdr3_aa: CASRQSSSGNADTQYF
cdr3_nt: TGTGCCAGCAGGCAGTCGTCTAGCGGGAACGCAGATACGCAGTATTTT

d_call: NA
v_call: TRBV5-1
j_call: TRBJ2-3
clone_size: NA
cdr3_aa: CASSLNQGTQYF
cdr3_nt: TGCGCCAGCAGCTTGAATCAGGGTACGCAGTATTTT

d_call: TRBD2
v_call: TRBV5-1
j_call: TRBJ2-7
clone_size: NA
cdr3_aa: CASQRENSYEQYF
cdr3_nt: TGCGCCAGCCAGCGGGAGAACTCCTACGAGCAGTACTTC

d_call: NA
v_call: TRBV27
j_call: TRBJ2-7
clone_size: NA
cdr3_aa: CASSPSPPLAYEQYF
cdr3_nt: TGTGCCAGCAGTCCATCCCCACCGCTAGCCTACGAGCAGTACTTC

d_call: TRBD2
v_call: TRBV9
j_call: TRBJ2-3
clone_size: NA
cdr3_aa: CASSVPGLSTDTQYF
cdr3_nt: TGTGCCAGCAGCGTTCCGGGACTAAGCACAGATACGCAGTATTTT

d_call: NA
v_call: TRBV6-5
j_call: TRBJ2-7
clone_size: few
cdr3_aa: CASSYRDGYEQYF
cdr3_nt: TGTGCCAGCAGTTACAGGGACGGATACGAGCAGTACTTC

d_call: NA
v_call: TRBV5-1
j_call: TRBJ1-2
clone_size: NA
cdr3_aa: CASSLTTASNYGYTF
cdr3_nt: TGCGCCAGCAGCTTGACGACGGCAAGTAACTATGGCTACACCTTC

d_call: NA
v_call: TRBV11-2
j_call: TRBJ2-5
clone_size: NA
cdr3_aa: CASSLVEETQYF
cdr3_nt: TGTGCCAGCAGCTTAGTTGAAGAGACCCAGTACTTC

d_call: TRBD2
v_call: TRBV28
j_call: TRBJ2-3
clone_size: NA
cdr3_aa: CASSFGGGLAGDTQYF
cdr3_nt: TGTGCCAGCAGTTTTGGGGGTGGACTAGCGGGAGATACGCAGTATTTT

d_call: NA
v_call: TRBV2
j_call: TRBJ2-1
clone_size: once
cdr3_aa: CASSEGGKVF
cdr3_nt: TGTGCCAGCAGTGAAGGAGGGAAGGTCTTC

d_call: NA
v_call: TRBV27
j_call: TRBJ1-2
clone_size: NA
cdr3_aa: CASSLYIGGTYGYTF
cdr3_nt: TGTGCCAGCAGTTTATACATAGGGGGAACCTATGGCTACACCTTC

d_call: TRBD1
v_call: TRBV5-4
j_call: TRBJ2-5
clone_size: once
cdr3_aa: CASSIGTGGQETQYF
cdr3_nt: TGTGCCAGCAGTATTGGGACAGGGGGTCAAGAGACCCAGTACTTC